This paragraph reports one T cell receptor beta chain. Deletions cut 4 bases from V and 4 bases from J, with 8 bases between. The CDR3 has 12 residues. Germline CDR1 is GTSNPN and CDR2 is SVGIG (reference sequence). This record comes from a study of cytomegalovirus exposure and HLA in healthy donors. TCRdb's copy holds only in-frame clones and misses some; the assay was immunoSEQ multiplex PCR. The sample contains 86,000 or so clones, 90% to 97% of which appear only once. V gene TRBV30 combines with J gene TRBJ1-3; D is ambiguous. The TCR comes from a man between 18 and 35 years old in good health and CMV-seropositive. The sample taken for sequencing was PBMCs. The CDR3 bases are TGTGCCTGGATGGGGAGCGGAAACACCATATATTTT. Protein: CAWMGSGNTIYF.